These 2 T cell receptor beta chains came from one sample sequenced in a study of post-analysis software for immune sequencing data. Their cognate antigens are unknown. Points from the study as a whole: Patients showed TRBV5-6, TRBV5-1 and TRBV20-1 among 4 or 5 TRBV segments more frequent than in controls.

Unique molecular identifiers tagged the TCR beta cDNA libraries. MiXCR, applied by TCRdb to the PCR reads, yields one record per CDR3 protein. The sample records roughly 400,000 distinct CDR3 sequences, about 39% being singletons. The sample taken for sequencing was blood. All receptors derive from a girl aged 2-10 years with multiple sclerosis.

This clonotype has a handful of counts. The chain joins TRBV6-6 to TRBJ2-7; D gene unclear. V dropped 0 bases and J dropped 6 bases, with 9 bases sitting between them. The germline CDR1 and CDR2 sequences are MNHNY and SVGAGI (reference sequence). This CDR3 has 13 residues. The CDR3 region has the DNA TGTGCCAGCAGTTACTCAGGCACCATCGAGCAGTACTTC. Translating it yields CASSYSGTIEQYF.

The chain carries TRBV27 and TRBJ2-6; D unclear. The CDR3 loop spans 15 amino acids. Germline assignment: CDR1 MNHEY and CDR2 SMNVEV (reference sequence). The V end was cut by 5 bases, the J end by 0 bases, with 8 bases between. The CDR3 coding sequence is TGTGCCAGCAGTCCTACGTTCTCTGGGGCCAACGTCCTGACTTTC. This sequence encodes CASSPTFSGANVLTF.